The entry that follows covers one T cell receptor (beta chain) sequence. What it binds is not known. Assay used: immunoSEQ multiplex PCR; TCRdb lists only in-frame clones, some missing. This table holds more than 2 million clones, approximately 94% found once. This sample was included in a study of shared clonotypes between healthy human individuals. CD8 cells classed as naive were CD45RO-negative and positively selected for CCR7, excluding terminally differentiated effector memory CD45RA+ cells. Study-wide results and caveats: Since donors were few, the genetic and exposure-history diversity represented was limited.

Between the trimmed V and J ends, which lost 0 bases and 0 bases, there was a span of 16 bases. The CDR3 length is 18 residues. The germline gives CDR1 SGHRS, CDR2 YFSETQ. This receptor was obtained from a man aged 18 to 30 in good health. V usage is TRBV5-1 and J usage is TRBJ2-1, with D uncertain. Sequencing was performed on naive CD8+ T cells sorted from blood. Here the CDR3 reads CASSLGFGPLGSYNEQFF. Here the CDR3 DNA reads TGCGCCAGCAGCTTGGGTTTTGGGCCATTGGGCTCCTACAATGAGCAGTTCTTC. Complete variable domain (other parts from reference TRBV5-1 and TRBJ2-1): KAGVTQTPRYLIKTRGQQVTLSCSPISGHRSVSWYQQTPGQGLQFLFEYFSETQRNKGNFPGRFSGRQFSNSRSEMNVSTLELGDSALYLCASSLGFGPLGSYNEQFFGPGTRLTVL.